A single count supports the clone carrying this TCR beta chain. The sample is drawn from a study of blood T cell repertoires in COVID-19. Germline values: CDR1 SGDLS, CDR2 YYNGEE. The J segment lost 5 bases and the V segment lost 0 bases, leaving 7 bases of the junction unmatched. The CDR3 extends over 16 amino acids. Original methodology: It was from reference gene primer amplification that nucleated cell counts were estimated. Assay: immunoSEQ multiplex PCR; the TCRdb copy retains only in-frame clones and omits some. That table gives V, J and clone size, and the DNA gave D and trimming. This sample carries some 350,000 clones, around 92% of them seen once, and the ten largest clones take approximately 3%. Seattle cases were enrolled at active infection and followed longitudinally.

The rearrangement links TRBV9 to TRBJ2-4, with 8 bases matching TRBD2. The sample consisted of peripheral blood. This receptor was identified in a woman in her thirties with COVID-19, enrolled during active disease. CDR3 loop: CASSVAGGPPQNIQYF. The CDR3 DNA follows: TGTGCCAGCAGCGTAGCGGGAGGGCCCCCCCAAAACATTCAGTACTTC.